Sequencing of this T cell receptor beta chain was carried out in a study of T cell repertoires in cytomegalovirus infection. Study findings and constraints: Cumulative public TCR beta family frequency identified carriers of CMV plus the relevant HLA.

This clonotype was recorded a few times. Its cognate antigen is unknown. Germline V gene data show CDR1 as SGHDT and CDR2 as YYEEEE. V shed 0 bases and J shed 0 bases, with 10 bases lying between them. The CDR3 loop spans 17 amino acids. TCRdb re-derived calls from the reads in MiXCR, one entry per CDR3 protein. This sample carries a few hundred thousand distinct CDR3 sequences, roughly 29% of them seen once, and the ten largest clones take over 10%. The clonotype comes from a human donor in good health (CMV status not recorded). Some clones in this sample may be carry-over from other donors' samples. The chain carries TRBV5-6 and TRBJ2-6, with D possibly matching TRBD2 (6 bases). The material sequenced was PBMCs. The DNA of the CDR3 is TGTGCCAGCAGCTTGGTGGCGGGGCACTCTGGGGCCAACGTCCTGACTTTC. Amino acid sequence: CASSLVAGHSGANVLTF.